This T cell receptor (beta chain) was recovered during a study of blood T cell repertoires in COVID-19. Study context: T cells, B-cell-depleted T cells, or PBMCs provided the cDNA or gDNA that served as material.

In the authors' methods: Nucleated cell counts were estimated from reference gene primer amplification. Produced via immunoSEQ multiplex PCR; TCRdb's table is partial and in-frame only. For V, J and clone size, that table is used; D and trimming come from the DNA. This sample yields 200,000 to 250,000 clones, of which 90% are seen a single time; roughly 3% belongs to the top ten. The V gene's germline CDR1 is LNHNV and CDR2 YYDKDF (reference sequence). This CDR3 has 18 residues. Germline trimming cut 6 bases from V and 4 bases from J; bases unmatched to any gene: 16. The chain combines TRBV15 with TRBJ2-1; 9 bases align to TRBD2. The sample comprised peripheral blood. The origin of this receptor is a man aged 25-45 years with COVID-19, enrolled during active disease. The CDR3 protein is CATSSGTSRWIEYNEQFF. The DNA of the CDR3 is TGTGCCACCAGTAGTGGGACTAGCCGGTGGATCGAATACAATGAGCAGTTCTTC.